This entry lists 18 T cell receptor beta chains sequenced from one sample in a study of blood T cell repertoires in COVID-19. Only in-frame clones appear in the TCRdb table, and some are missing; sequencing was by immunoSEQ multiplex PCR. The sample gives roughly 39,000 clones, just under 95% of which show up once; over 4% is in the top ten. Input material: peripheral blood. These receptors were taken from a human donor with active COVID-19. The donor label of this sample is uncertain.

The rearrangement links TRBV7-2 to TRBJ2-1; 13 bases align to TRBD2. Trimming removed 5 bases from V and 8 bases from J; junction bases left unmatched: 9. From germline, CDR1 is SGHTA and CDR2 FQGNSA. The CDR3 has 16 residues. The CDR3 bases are TGTGCCAGCAGCCCTCGACGACTAGCGGGAGGCTATGAGCAGTTCTTC. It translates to CASSPRRLAGGYEQFF.

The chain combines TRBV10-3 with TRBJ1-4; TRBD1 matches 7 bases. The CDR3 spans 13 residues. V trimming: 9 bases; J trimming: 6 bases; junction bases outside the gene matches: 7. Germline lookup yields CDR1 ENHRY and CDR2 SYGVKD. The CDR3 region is CAIQDRSDEKLFF. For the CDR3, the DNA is TGTGCCATTCAGGACAGGTCAGATGAAAAACTGTTTTTT.

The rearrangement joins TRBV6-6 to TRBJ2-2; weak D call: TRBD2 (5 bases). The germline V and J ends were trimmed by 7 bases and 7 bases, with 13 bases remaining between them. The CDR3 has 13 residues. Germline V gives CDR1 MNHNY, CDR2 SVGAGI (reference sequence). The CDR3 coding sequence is TGTGCCAGCACCCCGGCAACTAGCGGGGAGCTGTTTTTT. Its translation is CASTPATSGELFF.

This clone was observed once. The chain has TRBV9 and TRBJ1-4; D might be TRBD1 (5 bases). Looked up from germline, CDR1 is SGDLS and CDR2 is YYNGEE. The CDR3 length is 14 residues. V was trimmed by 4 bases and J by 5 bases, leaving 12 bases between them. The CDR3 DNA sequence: TGTGCCAGCAGCCAGAGGGGAGGGAATGAAAAACTGTTTTTT. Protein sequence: CASSQRGGNEKLFF.

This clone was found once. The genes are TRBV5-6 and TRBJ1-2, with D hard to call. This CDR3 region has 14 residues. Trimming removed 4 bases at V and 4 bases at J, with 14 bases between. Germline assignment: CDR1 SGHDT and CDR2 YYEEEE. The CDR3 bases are TGTGCCAGCAGCCCACCGGCGGGTTTCTATGGCTACACCTTC. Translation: CASSPPAGFYGYTF.

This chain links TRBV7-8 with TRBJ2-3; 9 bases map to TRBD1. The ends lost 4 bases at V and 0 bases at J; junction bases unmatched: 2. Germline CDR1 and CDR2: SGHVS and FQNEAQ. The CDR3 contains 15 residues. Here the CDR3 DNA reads TGTGCCAGCAGCTCGGACAGGGGTAGCACAGATACGCAGTATTTT. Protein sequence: CASSSDRGSTDTQYF. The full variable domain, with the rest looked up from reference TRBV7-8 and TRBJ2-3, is GAGVSQSPRYKVAKRGQDVALRCDPISGHVSLFWYQQALGQGPEFLTYFQNEAQLDKSGLPSDRFFAERPEGSVSTLKIQRTQQEDSAVYLCASSSDRGSTDTQYFGPGTRLTVL.

This CDR3 reads CSVLIQGKIRGDTQYF. The CDR3 DNA reads as TGCAGCGTTTTAATACAGGGGAAGATTCGGGGGGATACGCAGTATTTT. The chain links TRBV29-1 to TRBJ2-3; D perhaps matches TRBD1 (7 bases). Trimming removed 5 bases at V and 6 bases at J, with 24 bases between. Germline assignment: CDR1 SQVTM and CDR2 ANQGSEA. This CDR3 region has 16 residues.

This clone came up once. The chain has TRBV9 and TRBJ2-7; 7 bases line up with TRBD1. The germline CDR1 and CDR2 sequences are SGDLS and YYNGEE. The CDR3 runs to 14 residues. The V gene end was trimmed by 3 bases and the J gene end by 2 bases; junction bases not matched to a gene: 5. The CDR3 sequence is CASSGRDSTYEQYF. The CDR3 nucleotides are TGTGCCAGCAGCGGCCGGGACAGTACCTACGAGCAGTACTTC.

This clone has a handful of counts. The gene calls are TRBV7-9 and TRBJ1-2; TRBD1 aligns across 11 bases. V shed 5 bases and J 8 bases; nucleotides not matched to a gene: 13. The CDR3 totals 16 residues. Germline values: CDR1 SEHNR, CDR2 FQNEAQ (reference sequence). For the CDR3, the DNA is TGTGCCAGCAGCCCCGGTTGGACAGGGGGCCTCTTGGGCTACACCTTC. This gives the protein CASSPGWTGGLLGYTF.

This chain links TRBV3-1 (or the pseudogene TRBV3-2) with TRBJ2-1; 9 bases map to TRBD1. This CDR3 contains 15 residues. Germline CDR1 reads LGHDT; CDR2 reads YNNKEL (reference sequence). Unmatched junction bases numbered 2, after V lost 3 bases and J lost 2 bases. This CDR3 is CASSQTGGPYNEQFF. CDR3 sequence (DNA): TGTGCCAGCAGCCAGACAGGGGGACCCTACAATGAGCAGTTCTTC.

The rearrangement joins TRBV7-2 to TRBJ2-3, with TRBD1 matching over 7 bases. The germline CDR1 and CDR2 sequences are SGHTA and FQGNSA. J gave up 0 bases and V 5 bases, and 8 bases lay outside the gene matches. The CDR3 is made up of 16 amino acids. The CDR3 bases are TGTGCCAGCAGCGGCCGGGACAGAACAAGCACAGATACGCAGTATTTT. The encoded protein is CASSGRDRTSTDTQYF. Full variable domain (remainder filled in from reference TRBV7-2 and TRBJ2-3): GAGVSQSPSNKVTEKGKDVELRCDPISGHTALYWYRQSLGQGLEFLIYFQGNSAPDKSGLPSDRFSAERTGGSVSTLTIQRTQQEDSAVYLCASSGRDRTSTDTQYFGPGTRLTVL.

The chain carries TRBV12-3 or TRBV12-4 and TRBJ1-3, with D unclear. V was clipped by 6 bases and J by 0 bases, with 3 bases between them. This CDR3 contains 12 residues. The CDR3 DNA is TGTGCCAGCAGCTACTCTGGAAACACCATATATTTT. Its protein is CASSYSGNTIYF.

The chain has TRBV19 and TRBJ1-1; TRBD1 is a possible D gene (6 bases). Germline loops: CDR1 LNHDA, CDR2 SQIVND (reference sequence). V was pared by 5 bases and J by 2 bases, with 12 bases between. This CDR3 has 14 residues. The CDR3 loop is CASSPTTGNTEAFF. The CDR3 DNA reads TGTGCCAGTAGTCCCACGACAGGAAACACTGAAGCTTTCTTT.

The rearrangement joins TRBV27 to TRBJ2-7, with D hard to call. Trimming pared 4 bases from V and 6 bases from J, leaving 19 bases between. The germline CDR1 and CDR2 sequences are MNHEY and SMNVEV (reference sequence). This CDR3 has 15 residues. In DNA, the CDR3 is TGTGCCAGCAGTTCGACGACAACCCGGATGATCGAGCAGTACTTC. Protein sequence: CASSSTTTRMIEQYF.

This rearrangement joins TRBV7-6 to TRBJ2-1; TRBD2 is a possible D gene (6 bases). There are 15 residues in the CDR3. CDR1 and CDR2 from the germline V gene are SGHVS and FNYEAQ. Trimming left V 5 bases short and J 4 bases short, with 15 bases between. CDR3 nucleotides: TGTGCCAGCAGCGTCGGGACTCAGCGATACAATGAGCAGTTCTTC. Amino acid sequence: CASSVGTQRYNEQFF.

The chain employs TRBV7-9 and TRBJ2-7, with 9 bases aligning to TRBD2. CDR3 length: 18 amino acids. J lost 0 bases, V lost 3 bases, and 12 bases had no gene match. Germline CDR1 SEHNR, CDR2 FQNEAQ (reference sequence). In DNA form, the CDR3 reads TGTGCCAGCAGCTTCCCAGGGTCTAGCGGGAAGCGCTCCTACGAGCAGTACTTC. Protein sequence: CASSFPGSSGKRSYEQYF.

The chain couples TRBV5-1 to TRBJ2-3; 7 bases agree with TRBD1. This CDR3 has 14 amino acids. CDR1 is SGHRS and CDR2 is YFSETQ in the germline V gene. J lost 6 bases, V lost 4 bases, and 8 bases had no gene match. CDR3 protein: CASSRAGGWDTQYF. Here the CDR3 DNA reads TGCGCCAGCAGCCGCGCAGGGGGTTGGGATACGCAGTATTTT. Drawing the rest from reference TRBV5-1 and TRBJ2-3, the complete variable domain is KAGVTQTPRYLIKTRGQQVTLSCSPISGHRSVSWYQQTPGQGLQFLFEYFSETQRNKGNFPGRFSGRQFSNSRSEMNVSTLELGDSALYLCASSRAGGWDTQYFGPGTRLTVL.

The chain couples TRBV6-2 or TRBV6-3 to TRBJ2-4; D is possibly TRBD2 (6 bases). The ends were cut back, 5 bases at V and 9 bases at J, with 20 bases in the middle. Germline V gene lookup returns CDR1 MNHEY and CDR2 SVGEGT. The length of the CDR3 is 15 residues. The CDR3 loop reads CASSPQGPGVGIQYF. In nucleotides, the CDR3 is TGTGCCAGCAGTCCCCAGGGCCCGGGGGTGGGCATTCAGTACTTC.